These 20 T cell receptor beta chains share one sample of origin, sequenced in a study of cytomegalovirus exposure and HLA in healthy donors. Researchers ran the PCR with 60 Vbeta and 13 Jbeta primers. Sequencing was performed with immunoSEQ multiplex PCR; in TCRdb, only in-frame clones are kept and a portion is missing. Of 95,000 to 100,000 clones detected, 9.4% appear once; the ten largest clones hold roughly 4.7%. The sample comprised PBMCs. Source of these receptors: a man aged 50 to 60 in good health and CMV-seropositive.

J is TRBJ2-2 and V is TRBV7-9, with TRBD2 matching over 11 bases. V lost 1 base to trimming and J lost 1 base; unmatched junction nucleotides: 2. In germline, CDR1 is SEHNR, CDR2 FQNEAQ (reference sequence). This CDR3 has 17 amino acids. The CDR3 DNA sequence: TGTGCCAGCAGCTTAGGGGGGACTAGCGGGAACACCGGGGAGCTGTTTTTT. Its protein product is CASSLGGTSGNTGELFF. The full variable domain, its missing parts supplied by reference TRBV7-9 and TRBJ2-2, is DTGVSQNPRHKITKRGQNVTFRCDPISEHNRLYWYRQTLGQGPEFLTYFQNEAQLEKSRLLSDRFSAERPKGSFSTLEIQRTEQGDSAMYLCASSLGGTSGNTGELFFGEGSRLTVL.

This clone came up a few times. CDR3 amino acids: CASSTTSGRADIVSDTQYF. Here the CDR3 DNA reads TGTGCCAGCAGCACAACTAGCGGGAGGGCCGATATTGTCTCAGATACGCAGTATTTT. The V and J genes are TRBV27 and TRBJ2-3; 13 bases match TRBD2. Germline assignment: CDR1 MNHEY and CDR2 SMNVEV (reference sequence). J was trimmed by 4 bases and V by 6 bases; bases with no gene match: 16. The CDR3 contains 19 residues.

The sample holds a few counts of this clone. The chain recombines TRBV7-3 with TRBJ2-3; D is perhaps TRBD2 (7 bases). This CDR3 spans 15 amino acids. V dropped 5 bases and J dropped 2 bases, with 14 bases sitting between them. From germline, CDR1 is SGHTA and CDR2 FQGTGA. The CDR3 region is CASSKGGGYTDTQYF. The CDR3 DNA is TGTGCCAGCAGCAAAGGGGGAGGGTACACAGATACGCAGTATTTT.

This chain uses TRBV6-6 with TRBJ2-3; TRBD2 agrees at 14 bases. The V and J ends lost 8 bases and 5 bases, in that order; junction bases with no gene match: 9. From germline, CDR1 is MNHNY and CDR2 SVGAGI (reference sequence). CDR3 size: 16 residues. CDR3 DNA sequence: TGTGCCAGCGGTAAGACTAGCGGGAGGGCCGGAGATACGCAGTATTTT. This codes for CASGKTSGRAGDTQYF.

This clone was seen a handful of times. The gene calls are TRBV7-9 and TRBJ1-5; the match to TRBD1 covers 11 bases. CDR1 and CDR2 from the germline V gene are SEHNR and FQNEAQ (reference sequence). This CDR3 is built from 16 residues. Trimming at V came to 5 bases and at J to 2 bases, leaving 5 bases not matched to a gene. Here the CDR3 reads CASSPGTGGGNQPQHF. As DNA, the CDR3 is TGTGCCAGCAGCCCCGGGACAGGGGGAGGCAATCAGCCCCAGCATTTT.

Here the CDR3 reads CASRVAGAVNYGYTF. As DNA, the CDR3 is TGTGCCAGCAGGGTGGCGGGGGCCGTCAACTATGGCTACACCTTC. This chain links TRBV28 with TRBJ1-2; possible D gene TRBD1, 6 bases. Germline values: CDR1 MDHEN, CDR2 SYDVKM. Trimming left V 6 bases short and J 2 bases short, with 16 bases between. The CDR3 has 15 amino acids.

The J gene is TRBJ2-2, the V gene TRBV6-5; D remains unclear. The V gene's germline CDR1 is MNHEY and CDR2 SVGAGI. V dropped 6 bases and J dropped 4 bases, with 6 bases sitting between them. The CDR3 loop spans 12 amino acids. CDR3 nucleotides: TGTGCCAGCAGACTCCTCACCGGGGAGCTGTTTTTT. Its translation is CASRLLTGELFF.

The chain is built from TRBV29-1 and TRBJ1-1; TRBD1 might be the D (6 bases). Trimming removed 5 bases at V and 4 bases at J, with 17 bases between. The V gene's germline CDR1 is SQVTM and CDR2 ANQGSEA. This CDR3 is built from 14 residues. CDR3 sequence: CSVYPGGRGTEAFF. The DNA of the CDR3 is TGCAGCGTTTACCCCGGGGGGCGCGGCACTGAAGCTTTCTTT.

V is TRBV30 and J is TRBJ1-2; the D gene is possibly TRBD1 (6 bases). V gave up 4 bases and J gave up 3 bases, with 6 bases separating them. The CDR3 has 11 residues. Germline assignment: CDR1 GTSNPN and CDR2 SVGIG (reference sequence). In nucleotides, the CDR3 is TGTGCCTGGACAGGGGACTATGGCTACACCTTC. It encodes CAWTGDYGYTF.

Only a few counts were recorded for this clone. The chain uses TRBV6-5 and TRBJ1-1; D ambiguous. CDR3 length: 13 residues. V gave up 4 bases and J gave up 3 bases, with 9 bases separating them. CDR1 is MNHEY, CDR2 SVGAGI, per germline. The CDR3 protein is CASSFSVYTEAFF. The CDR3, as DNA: TGTGCCAGCAGTTTTTCCGTCTACACTGAAGCTTTCTTT.

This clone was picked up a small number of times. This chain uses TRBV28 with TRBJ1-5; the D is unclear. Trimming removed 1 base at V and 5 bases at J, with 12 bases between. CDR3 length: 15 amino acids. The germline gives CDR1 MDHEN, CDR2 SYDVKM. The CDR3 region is CASSLSSWGDQPQHF. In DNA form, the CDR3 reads TGTGCCAGCAGTTTATCGTCGTGGGGAGATCAGCCCCAGCATTTT. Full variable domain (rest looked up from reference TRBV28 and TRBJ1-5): DVKVTQSSRYLVKRTGEKVFLECVQDMDHENMFWYRQDPGLGLRLIYFSYDVKMKEKGDIPEGYSVSREKKERFSLILESASTNQTSMYLCASSLSSWGDQPQHFGDGTRLSIL.

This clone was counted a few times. The CDR3 nucleotides are TGTGCCAGCAGATTAGGTGGAGCCGGCACCGGGGAGCTGTTTTTT. It encodes CASRLGGAGTGELFF. The chain couples TRBV28 to TRBJ2-2; the D is unclear. In germline, CDR1 is MDHEN, CDR2 SYDVKM. The CDR3 has 15 amino acids. V lost 6 bases and J lost 4, with 15 bases in between.

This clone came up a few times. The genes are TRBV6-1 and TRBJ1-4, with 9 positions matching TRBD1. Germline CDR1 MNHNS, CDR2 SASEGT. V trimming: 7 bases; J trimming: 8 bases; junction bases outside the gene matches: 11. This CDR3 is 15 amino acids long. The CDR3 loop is CASIPGQGQYEKLFF. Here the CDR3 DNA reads TGTGCCAGCATCCCCGGACAGGGGCAATACGAAAAACTGTTTTTT.

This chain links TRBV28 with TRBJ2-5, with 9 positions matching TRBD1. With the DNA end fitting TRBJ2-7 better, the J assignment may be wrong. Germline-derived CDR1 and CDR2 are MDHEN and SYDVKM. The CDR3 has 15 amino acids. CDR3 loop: CASRDPGQGRYEQYF. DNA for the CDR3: TGTGCCAGCAGGGATCCGGGACAGGGAAGGTACGAGCAGTACTTC.

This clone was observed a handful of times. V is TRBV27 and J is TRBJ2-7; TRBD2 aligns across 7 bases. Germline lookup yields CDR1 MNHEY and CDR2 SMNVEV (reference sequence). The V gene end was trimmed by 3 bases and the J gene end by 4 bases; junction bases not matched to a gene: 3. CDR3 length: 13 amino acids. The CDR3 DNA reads TGTGCCAGCAGTTTGGGAGCGGGGTACGAGCAGTACTTC. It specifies CASSLGAGYEQYF.

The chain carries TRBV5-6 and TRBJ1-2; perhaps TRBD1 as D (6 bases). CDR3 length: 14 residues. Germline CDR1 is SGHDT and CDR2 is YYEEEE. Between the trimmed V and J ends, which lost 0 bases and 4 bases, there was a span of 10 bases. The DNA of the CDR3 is TGTGCCAGCAGCTTGGTGGCAGGGGTCTATGGCTACACCTTC. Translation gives CASSLVAGVYGYTF.

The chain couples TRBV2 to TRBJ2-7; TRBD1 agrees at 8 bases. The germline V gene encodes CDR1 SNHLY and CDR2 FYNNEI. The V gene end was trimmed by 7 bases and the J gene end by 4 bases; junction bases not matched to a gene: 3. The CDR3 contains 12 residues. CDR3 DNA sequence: TGTGCCAGCACTGGACAGGGTTACGAGCAGTACTTC. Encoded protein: CASTGQGYEQYF. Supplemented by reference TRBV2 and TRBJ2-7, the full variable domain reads EPEVTQTPSHQVTQMGQEVILRCVPISNHLYFYWYRQILGQKVEFLVSFYNNEISEKSEIFDDQFSVERPDGSNFTLKIRSTKLEDSAMYFCASTGQGYEQYFGPGTRLTVT.

CDR3 nucleotide sequence: TGTGCCAGCGGAGGGGGCGGCTGGGGCTATGGCTACACCTTC. Amino acids: CASGGGGWGYGYTF. This chain uses TRBV28 with TRBJ1-2; TRBD1 matches at 7 bases. V gave up 8 bases and J gave up 4 bases; unmatched junction bases: 10. The germline CDR1 and CDR2 sequences are MDHEN and SYDVKM. This CDR3 is built from 14 residues.

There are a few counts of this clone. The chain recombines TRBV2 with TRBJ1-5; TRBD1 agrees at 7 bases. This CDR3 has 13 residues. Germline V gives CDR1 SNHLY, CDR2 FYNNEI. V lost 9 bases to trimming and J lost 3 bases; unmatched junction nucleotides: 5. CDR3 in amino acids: CASSGQFNQPQHF. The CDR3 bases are TGTGCCAGTTCGGGACAGTTCAATCAGCCCCAGCATTTT.

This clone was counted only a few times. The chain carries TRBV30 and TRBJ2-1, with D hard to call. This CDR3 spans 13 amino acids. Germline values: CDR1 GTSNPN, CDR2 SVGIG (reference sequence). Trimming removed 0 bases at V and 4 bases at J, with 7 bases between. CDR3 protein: CAWSVSQYNEQFF. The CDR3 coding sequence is TGTGCCTGGAGTGTGTCCCAGTACAATGAGCAGTTCTTC.